Below are 25 T cell receptor beta chains sequenced from a single sample in a study of pediatric ulcerative colitis. During colonoscopy, one to two rectal pinch biopsies were collected. Using immunoSEQ multiplex PCR, the repertoire was profiled, and TCRdb retains in-frame clones only, with some absent. The sample gives tens of thousands of clones, about 65% of which show up once; around 16% is in the top ten. The sequenced material came from gut tissue. These receptors all come from a boy aged 5-17 years with severe ulcerative colitis.

The chain links TRBV4-1 to TRBJ2-7; possibly TRBD1 for D (5 bases). This CDR3 spans 14 amino acids. The germline V gene encodes CDR1 MGHRA and CDR2 YSYEKL. V dropped 0 bases and J dropped 2 bases, with 8 bases sitting between them. CDR3 in amino acids: CASSQEQVAYEQYF. CDR3 nucleotides: TGCGCCAGCAGCCAAGAACAGGTGGCCTACGAGCAGTACTTC.

The chain recombines TRBV30 with TRBJ2-7; D remains ambiguous. The V end lost 3 bases, the J end lost 5 bases, and 8 bases lay between the germline ends. The CDR3 spans 11 residues. Per germline, CDR1 GTSNPN and CDR2 SVGIG (reference sequence). CDR3: CAWSGTHEQYF. CDR3 DNA sequence: TGTGCCTGGAGCGGCACGCACGAGCAGTACTTC.

The chain employs TRBV19 and TRBJ1-6; no clear D gene. The CDR3 is 17 amino acids. The V gene lost 5 bases and the J gene lost 6 bases, with 20 bases spanning the gap. CDR1 and CDR2 from the germline V gene are LNHDA and SQIVND (reference sequence). The CDR3 loop reads CASSDTGRRTTNSPLHF. The CDR3 coding sequence is TGTGCCAGTAGTGATACTGGACGGAGAACGACTAATTCACCCCTCCACTTT.

The rearrangement uses TRBV19 and TRBJ1-1; 8 positions match TRBD1. The germline CDR1 and CDR2 sequences are LNHDA and SQIVND (reference sequence). V lost 5 bases, J lost 2 bases, and 1 base stayed unmatched. The CDR3 is made up of 13 amino acids. The CDR3 loop reads CASSQGANTEAFF. In DNA form, the CDR3 reads TGTGCCAGTAGTCAGGGGGCTAACACTGAAGCTTTCTTT.

This clone has just a few counts. This rearrangement joins TRBV7-2 to TRBJ2-1; 7 bases fit TRBD2. The CDR3 has 17 amino acids. V lost 2 bases to trimming and J lost 1 base; unmatched junction nucleotides: 8. CDR1 SGHTA and CDR2 FQGNSA come from the germline V gene. The CDR3 coding sequence is TGTGCCAGCAGCTTAACATACGGCGGGGGATCCTACAATGAGCAGTTCTTC. Protein product: CASSLTYGGGSYNEQFF.

The V and J genes are TRBV5-1 and TRBJ1-5; maybe TRBD1 (5 bases). The CDR3 has 14 residues. Germline-derived CDR1 and CDR2 are SGHRS and YFSETQ. The V end lost 0 bases, the J end lost 9 bases, and 13 bases lay between the germline ends. Here the CDR3 reads CASSLDPDIGPQHF. The CDR3 nucleotides are TGCGCCAGCAGCTTGGACCCGGACATTGGGCCCCAGCATTTT.

In the case of this clone: The sample contains more than one DNA sequence encoding this CDR3. The gene calls are TRBV18 and TRBJ2-7; possibly TRBD1 for D (5 bases). Germline V CDR1 and CDR2: KGHSH, LQKENI. The CDR3 length is 13 residues. The V end was cut by 1 base, the J end by 1 base, with 5 bases between. The CDR3 loop is CASSPQGSYEQYF. CDR3 bases: TGTGCCAGCTCACCACAGGGGTCCTACGAGCAGTACTTC. Together with reference TRBV18 and TRBJ2-7, the CDR3 gives the full variable domain: NAGVMQNPRHLVRRRGQEARLRCSPMKGHSHVYWYRQLPEEGLKFMVYLQKENIIDESGMPKERFSAEFPKEGPSILRIQQVVRGDSAAYFCASSPQGSYEQYFGPGTRLTVT.

The chain employs TRBV10-3 and TRBJ2-2; D unclear. Germline V lookup: CDR1 ENHRY, CDR2 SYGVKD. The CDR3 has 13 residues. V was shortened by 2 bases and J by 8 bases, with 9 bases between the two germline ends. CDR3 sequence reads: CAISEGKAGELFF. CDR3 in DNA: TGTGCCATCAGTGAGGGAAAAGCAGGGGAGCTGTTTTTT.

The chain employs TRBV2 and TRBJ1-6; tentatively, D is TRBD1 (6 bases). Trimming shortened V by 5 bases and J by 8 bases, and 13 bases separated the two germline ends. CDR3 size: 14 residues. CDR1 and CDR2 from the germline V gene are SNHLY and FYNNEI. The CDR3 loop is CASSSGVVDSPLHF. The CDR3 region has the DNA TGTGCCAGCAGTTCAGGGGTGGTGGATTCACCCCTCCACTTT.

The rearrangement links TRBV18 to TRBJ1-1; the D gene is possibly TRBD1 (6 bases). The germline V and J ends were trimmed by 5 bases and 4 bases, with 14 bases remaining between them. This CDR3 has 14 amino acids. Germline loops: CDR1 KGHSH, CDR2 LQKENI. This CDR3 is CASSTDRWGTEAFF. The CDR3 DNA is TGTGCCAGCTCAACAGACAGGTGGGGCACTGAAGCTTTCTTT.

The chain joins TRBV11-3 to TRBJ2-1; the match to TRBD1 covers 8 bases. Looked up from germline, CDR1 is SGHNT and CDR2 is YENEEA. V shed 5 bases, J shed 6 bases, and the junction held 6 bases outside the gene matches. The CDR3 is made up of 14 amino acids. In DNA, the CDR3 is TGTGCCAGCAGCCGCGGACAGGGAAGCAATGAGCAGTTCTTC. Translated: CASSRGQGSNEQFF.

A note on this clone: This same CDR3 is encoded by further DNA sequences in the sample. V and J are TRBV4-1 and TRBJ2-2, with D possibly being TRBD2 (6 bases). Trimming took off 4 bases at V and 3 bases at J, with 15 bases between the two ends. CDR1 and CDR2 (germline): MGHRA, YSYEKL. The CDR3 is 16 residues long. The CDR3 region is CASSPRGRGDTGELFF. The CDR3 DNA reads as TGCGCCAGCAGCCCAAGAGGGCGGGGAGACACCGGGGAGCTGTTTTTT.

This clone appeared a few times. The chain has TRBV2 and TRBJ1-1, with no clear D. The germline V gene has CDR1 SNHLY and CDR2 FYNNEI. There are 13 residues in the CDR3. The germline V and J ends were trimmed by 4 bases and 0 bases, with 6 bases remaining between them. As DNA, the CDR3 is TGTGCCAGCAGTGGGACCTTGAACACTGAAGCTTTCTTT. This sequence encodes CASSGTLNTEAFF.

The chain is built from TRBV30 and TRBJ1-4; 7 bases are a match to TRBD1. The CDR3 contains 14 residues. The V gene end was trimmed by 3 bases and the J gene end by 3 bases; junction bases not matched to a gene: 4. In germline, CDR1 is GTSNPN, CDR2 SVGIG (reference sequence). This CDR3 is CAWSPGTANEKLFF. CDR3 coding DNA: TGTGCCTGGAGCCCTGGGACAGCTAATGAAAAACTGTTTTTT.

The chain recombines TRBV7-2 with TRBJ2-3; D not resolved. V dropped 5 bases and J dropped 5 bases, with 14 bases sitting between them. The CDR3 has 14 residues. Germline CDR1 and CDR2: SGHTA and FQGNSA. CDR3 coding DNA: TGTGCCAGCAGCCCACCCATCGCTGTAGATACGCAGTATTTT. Amino acid sequence: CASSPPIAVDTQYF.

This clone was counted a few times. V gene TRBV5-1 combines with J gene TRBJ2-3; tentatively, D is TRBD2 (6 bases). V gave up 3 bases and J gave up 4 bases, with 15 bases separating them. The CDR3 consists of 15 residues. Germline values: CDR1 SGHRS, CDR2 YFSETQ. CDR3 DNA sequence: TGCGCCAGCAGCTCCCGGGGGATTAACCCAGATACGCAGTATTTT. As protein: CASSSRGINPDTQYF.

CDR3 bases: TGTGCTAGTGTCGGAGGTGTAGCGGGGGCGATAGGGTACAATGAGCAGTTCTTC. It translates to CASVGGVAGAIGYNEQFF. This chain connects TRBV12-5 to TRBJ2-1; 9 nucleotides match TRBD2. CDR1 LGHNT and CDR2 FRNRAP come from the germline V gene. V gave up 7 bases and J gave up 4 bases; unmatched junction bases: 17. This CDR3 has 18 amino acids.

The chain recombines TRBV12-5 with TRBJ2-7; D unresolved. Germline-derived CDR1 and CDR2 are LGHNT and FRNRAP. V lost 0 bases, J lost 7 bases, and 10 bases lay in between. This CDR3 has 13 residues. The CDR3 spells CASGLVRQEEQYF. The CDR3 DNA sequence: TGTGCTAGTGGTTTGGTACGGCAGGAAGAGCAGTACTTC.

The J gene is TRBJ2-1, the V gene TRBV9; 8 bases line up with TRBD2. The CDR3 is 14 amino acids. The junction had 6 bases not matched to a gene; V was cut back by 3 bases and J by 7 bases. The germline gives CDR1 SGDLS, CDR2 YYNGEE. For the CDR3, the DNA is TGTGCCAGCAGCGACGGGGGGGCACAAAATGAGCAGTTCTTC. Translated, it gives CASSDGGAQNEQFF.

The rearrangement links TRBV5-1 to TRBJ1-1, with D possibly matching TRBD1 (5 bases). Germline CDR1 and CDR2: SGHRS and YFSETQ. The CDR3 consists of 16 residues. V gave up 3 bases and J gave up 2 bases, with 17 bases separating them. In DNA form, the CDR3 reads TGCGCCAGCAGCTGGATGGCATCCGGGGCCAACACTGAAGCTTTCTTT. Translating gives CASSWMASGANTEAFF.

The genes are TRBV12-5 and TRBJ2-7; D is undetermined. The V and J ends lost 0 bases and 0 bases respectively, with 9 bases between them. The CDR3 is 15 amino acids. Germline CDR1 reads LGHNT; CDR2 reads FRNRAP. The CDR3 sequence is CASGLVEVGSYEQYF. CDR3 sequence (DNA): TGTGCTAGTGGTTTGGTCGAGGTAGGCTCCTACGAGCAGTACTTC.

This chain uses TRBV6-5 with TRBJ1-1, with a possible D match to TRBD1 (6 bases). The V gene's germline CDR1 is MNHEY and CDR2 SVGAGI. The CDR3 has 11 amino acids. CDR3 amino acids: CATRGVAEAFF. The CDR3 nucleotides are TGTGCTACGAGGGGGGTCGCTGAAGCTTTCTTT.

The chain has TRBV6-6 and TRBJ2-1, with no clear D. Germline V gene data show CDR1 as MNHNY and CDR2 as SVGAGI (reference sequence). This CDR3 is 14 amino acids long. V dropped 5 bases and J dropped 0 bases, with 8 bases sitting between them. The CDR3 bases are TGTGCCAGCAGTCCCCTCGGCTCCTACAATGAGCAGTTCTTC. It yields the protein CASSPLGSYNEQFF.

There are a few counts of this clone. The J gene is TRBJ1-2, the V gene TRBV27; D unresolved. The CDR3 is 14 residues long. V gave up 2 bases and J gave up 1 base, with 8 bases separating them. Germline CDR1 is MNHEY and CDR2 is SMNVEV (reference sequence). The CDR3 is CASSLRRDNYGYTF. The CDR3 region has the DNA TGTGCCAGCAGTTTACGACGGGATAACTATGGCTACACCTTC.

This clone has a single count. This chain connects TRBV9 to TRBJ1-6; D is perhaps TRBD1 (5 bases). In germline, CDR1 is SGDLS, CDR2 YYNGEE. V lost 0 bases to trimming and J lost 4 bases, with 8 bases between them. The CDR3 is 15 residues long. CDR3 sequence: CASSVVPGYNSPLHF. The CDR3 DNA reads TGTGCCAGCAGCGTAGTACCAGGGTATAATTCACCCCTCCACTTT.